This paragraph reports one T cell receptor (beta chain). This clone was counted once. Its antigen is unknown. Base qualities are not provided; no much larger clone lies one nucleotide away. The data stem from a study of blood T cell repertoires in COVID-19 (dated by TCRdb to the early 2020s). With regard to the full study: The collaborator samples originated in the United States, Italy and Spain and spanned the acute and convalescent phases of COVID-19. The material from the prospective study consisted of cDNA or gDNA derived from T cells, B-cell-depleted T cells, or PBMCs. Deeply sampled blood TCRbeta repertoires from subjects exposed to, actively infected with, or recovered from COVID-19 were included in the dataset. The repertoires were released in a freely available public database meant as a resource for research on the immune response to SARS-CoV-2. The samples were drawn from the first 160 participants of the ongoing ImmuneRACE study and from 1,254 subjects provided by 6 global collaborators. The sample metadata nearly always contained a de-identified subject ID, COVID-19 status, age in years and sex. Where available, HLA class I and class II types were taken from metadata supplied by the sample provider and were not determined by assay-based typing.

Overall study outcomes, separate from this receptor: Clinical and demographic metadata were provided uncurated, with the amount varying by source and participant.

TCRbeta CDR3 regions were amplified from genomic DNA by means of the immunoSEQ Assay, a bias-controlled multiplex PCR. Per the source publication's procedure: Nucleated cell counts per sample were estimated from amplification of reference gene primers within the assay. To quantify the absolute abundance of each unique TCRbeta CDR3 rearrangement, sequence reads were collapsed and filtered. For each sample, productive Simpson clonality was calculated as the square root of Simpson's diversity index across productive rearrangements. What TCRdb holds here is the immuneACCESS table cut down to in-frame rearrangements. Part of the clones is not present; checked against another copy, under half of the missing clones reflect an unresolved V gene, and the others are unexplained. That table supplies the V and J calls and clone size; D and trimming were determined from the DNA. This sample has about 340,000 clones in its table, and approximately 86% of those were observed once. Together, the top ten hold under 8.5% of the sample.

The germline V gene sets CDR1 to KGHSH and CDR2 to LQKENI. The junction shows trimming of 4 bases on V and 1 base on J, plus 10 bases between the germline ends. The CDR3 contains 14 residues, cysteine and phenylalanine counted. Just the 42-base CDR3 DNA is kept, in frame starting at base 1. In Seattle, one collaborating source enrolled patients while the infection was active and tracked those patients longitudinally over the course of disease. Collaborating institutions collected whole blood in K2EDTA tubes following their own protocols. For TCRbeta analysis, collaborator samples were shipped as frozen whole blood, as isolated PBMCs, or as DNA extracted from either sample type.

The clonotype was recovered from a woman aged 55-69 years with COVID-19, enrolled during active disease. This sequence uses TRBV18 and TRBJ1-1; the D segment cannot be called with confidence. The sample taken for sequencing was peripheral blood. The CDR3 protein is CASSLSTGNTEAFF. The DNA is as follows: TGTGCCAGCTCACTATCTACGGGGAACACTGAAGCTTTCTTT.